This TCR beta chain was sequenced for a study of cytomegalovirus exposure and HLA in healthy donors. Whole-study findings and limits: There were a few CMV-associated chains whose specificity for CMV antigens was confirmed in vitro. Overall, approximately 180 TCR beta chains were annotated as cytomegalovirus-associated. Rarity marked most TCR sequences, yet some public TCRs occurred in many donors.

Donors came from a validation cohort of about 120 subjects, distinct from the first 666-subject cohort. Some clones are missing from TCRdb's copy, which holds only in-frame ones; the method was immunoSEQ multiplex PCR. The repertoire has 150,000 to 200,000 clones, 86% of them found once; the top ten carry 7.2%. The CDR3 is 8 residues long. V lost 8 bases and J lost 10, with 5 bases in between. Germline CDR1 and CDR2: SEHNR and FQNEAQ (reference sequence). To note about this clone: Its antigen is not known.

The chain employs TRBV7-9 and TRBJ1-2; no reliable D call. The source is a young man in good health and CMV-seropositive. Sequencing input: PBMCs. The chain's CDR3 is CASSDYTF. DNA for the CDR3: TGTGCCAGCTCAGACTACACCTTC. Full variable domain (rest looked up from reference TRBV7-9 and TRBJ1-2): DTGVSQNPRHKITKRGQNVTFRCDPISEHNRLYWYRQTLGQGPEFLTYFQNEAQLEKSRLLSDRFSAERPKGSFSTLEIQRTEQGDSAMYLCASSDYTFGSGTRLTVV.